This T cell receptor beta chain emerged from a study of vaccination and CD4 T cells after COVID-19. Overall study context: Four females and six males made up the convalescents, two of whom were Hispanic. Control cultures were given a CEFX pool, an HIV-1 Nef pool, or no peptide.

Treatment noted: roughly ten-day PBMC culture with coronavirus spike peptide pools or control peptides (ViraFEST assay). ViraFEST relied on peptide pools to expand antigen-specific T cells; the TCRs were sequenced afterward. As for this clonotype: Antigen specificity is unknown.

V lost 0 bases, J lost 1 base, and 0 bases stayed unmatched. There are 14 residues in the CDR3. Per germline, CDR1 DFQATT and CDR2 SNEGSKA (reference sequence). The Oncomine TCR Beta short-read assay sequenced DNA from cultured CD4+ T cells. Via MiXCR, TCRdb re-called the PCR reads, giving one row per CDR3 protein. The sample carries nearly 20,000 distinct CDR3 sequences, over 60% recorded once. The TCR originated in a human donor who received a COVID-19 vaccine. J is TRBJ2-3 and V is TRBV20-1, with 8 bases that match TRBD1. The material sequenced was CD4+ T cells from blood, cultured in vitro, taken after SARS-CoV-2 vaccination. CDR3 DNA: TGCAGTGCTAGAGAGACAGGGGGCACAGATACGCAGTATTTT. This gives the protein CSARETGGTDTQYF.